The clone carrying this T cell receptor (beta chain) has only a few counts. Its target is unknown. The data derive from a study of cytomegalovirus exposure and HLA in healthy donors. Whole-study results and caveats: A later analysis revealed that TCR association rates differed between HLA loci, peaking at DRB1 and bottoming out at HLA-C. In vitro work confirmed that a few CMV-associated chains recognize CMV antigens. In an earlier analysis, productive rearrangement rates for most beta V segments clustered near 87% or 30%. Published work reported that the classifier diagnosed cytomegalovirus status with high specificity and sensitivity.

There are 12 residues in the CDR3. The germline CDR1 and CDR2 sequences are SGHAT and FQNNGV. Deletions cut 5 bases from V and 11 bases from J, with 12 bases between. A multiplex PCR was run with 60 Vbeta primers and 13 Jbeta primers. The assay was immunoSEQ multiplex PCR, and TCRdb's table has in-frame clones only and misses some. The table lists 150,000 to 200,000 clones, 80% to 85% of them singletons. The clonotype comes from a woman aged 18-29 years in good health and CMV-seropositive. Specimen: PBMCs. The genes are TRBV11-2 and TRBJ1-4; weak D call: TRBD1 (5 bases). This chain's CDR3 is CASSTQGNKLFF. The CDR3 DNA follows: TGTGCCAGCAGCACGCAGGGAAATAAACTGTTTTTT.